These 23 T cell receptor beta chains came from one sample sequenced in a study of sequential checkpoint blockade in melanoma. Treatment indicated: randomized to nivolumab then ipilimumab (arm A) or the reverse (arm B). Sequencing was performed with immunoSEQ multiplex PCR; in TCRdb, only in-frame clones are kept and a portion is missing. The sample yields 550 to 900 clones, approximately 18% seen once. The specimen was tumor tissue (inferred from file names), collected from a patient given nivolumab and ipilimumab in sequence. These receptors all come from a human donor with melanoma.

The rearrangement joins TRBV5-1 to TRBJ1-4; possibly TRBD1 for D (5 bases). Looked up from germline, CDR1 is SGHRS and CDR2 is YFSETQ. The CDR3 spans 17 residues. Trimming removed 4 bases at V and 1 base at J, with 17 bases between. CDR3 nucleotides: TGCGCCAGCAGCCGACGAAGGGGCGAGGGAACTAATGAAAAACTGTTTTTT. Translated, it gives CASSRRRGEGTNEKLFF.

Judged by abundance, this clone is medium-sized. V usage is TRBV11-3 and J usage is TRBJ2-1; 7 bases are a match to TRBD2. Germline V CDR1 and CDR2: SGHNT, YENEEA. The junction had 9 bases not matched to a gene; V was cut back by 1 base and J by 12 bases. This CDR3 spans 14 amino acids. The CDR3 is CASSLGAGVVGQFF. Here the CDR3 DNA reads TGTGCCAGCAGCTTAGGTGCGGGGGTCGTAGGGCAGTTCTTC.

By share of the sample, this clone is medium-sized. The chain has TRBV4-1 and TRBJ1-2; unclear D gene. Germline values: CDR1 MGHRA, CDR2 YSYEKL. The V and J ends lost 0 bases and 7 bases respectively, with 15 bases between them. The CDR3 contains 15 residues. CDR3 residues: CASSQDTPGRTGYTF. DNA of the CDR3: TGCGCCAGCAGCCAAGATACCCCGGGAAGGACTGGCTACACCTTC.

The rearrangement uses TRBV15 and TRBJ2-3, with 8 bases identical to TRBD1. Germline V CDR1 and CDR2: LNHNV, YYDKDF (reference sequence). With V trimmed by 4 bases and J by 7 bases, 7 bases remained unmatched. The CDR3 is 14 residues long. In DNA, the CDR3 is TGTGCCACCAGCACGGACAGGGACGGAAATACGCAGTATTTT. Protein: CATSTDRDGNTQYF.

This clone is labeled medium-sized. CDR3 protein: CASSPNFLNTEAFF. The CDR3 DNA reads as TGTGCCAGCAGCCCGAACTTTCTGAACACTGAAGCTTTCTTT. This sequence joins TRBV11-3 and TRBJ1-1, with D hard to call. V was clipped by 5 bases and J by 0 bases, with 10 bases between them. The CDR3 is 14 amino acids. Germline lookup yields CDR1 SGHNT and CDR2 YENEEA. Using reference TRBV11-3 and TRBJ1-1 for the parts outside the CDR3, the full variable domain is EAGVVQSPRYKIIEKKQPVAFWCNPISGHNTLYWYLQNLGQGPELLIRYENEEAVDDSQLPKDRFSAERLKGVDSTLKIQPAELGDSAVYLCASSPNFLNTEAFFGQGTRLTVV.

This clone counts as medium-sized (0.01 to 0.1%). This chain connects TRBV11-3 to TRBJ1-1; D remains unclear. The CDR3 length is 15 residues. Germline V gene data show CDR1 as SGHNT and CDR2 as YENEEA. Trimming took off 2 bases at V and 2 bases at J, with 12 bases between the two ends. CDR3 amino acids: CASSLIGNPNTEAFF. Written as DNA, the CDR3 is TGTGCCAGCAGCTTAATAGGGAATCCCAACACTGAAGCTTTCTTT. Full variable domain (outside the CDR3, taken from reference TRBV11-3 and TRBJ1-1): EAGVVQSPRYKIIEKKQPVAFWCNPISGHNTLYWYLQNLGQGPELLIRYENEEAVDDSQLPKDRFSAERLKGVDSTLKIQPAELGDSAVYLCASSLIGNPNTEAFFGQGTRLTVV.

The rearrangement uses TRBV5-1 and TRBJ2-7; no firm D call. V dropped 1 base and J dropped 1 base, with 9 bases sitting between them. The CDR3 runs 14 residues. Germline CDR1 SGHRS, CDR2 YFSETQ. CDR3 DNA sequence: TGCGCCAGCAGCTTGAATTCGGAATCCTACGAGCAGTACTTC. Translated: CASSLNSESYEQYF. The full variable domain, with the rest looked up from reference TRBV5-1 and TRBJ2-7, is KAGVTQTPRYLIKTRGQQVTLSCSPISGHRSVSWYQQTPGQGLQFLFEYFSETQRNKGNFPGRFSGRQFSNSRSEMNVSTLELGDSALYLCASSLNSESYEQYFGPGTRLTVT.

The CDR3 coding sequence is TGTGCCAGTAGTTCGACAGGGGGCGAAGACTATGGCTACACCTTC. It is translated as CASSSTGGEDYGYTF. The V gene is TRBV19, the J gene TRBJ1-2; 10 bases align to TRBD1. The CDR3 runs to 15 residues. Germline loops: CDR1 LNHDA, CDR2 SQIVND (reference sequence). The V segment lost 5 bases and the J segment 3 bases; nucleotides outside the gene matches: 6. Variable domain in full (rest from reference TRBV19 and TRBJ1-2): DGGITQSPKYLFRKEGQNVTLSCEQNLNHDAMYWYRQDPGQGLRLIYYSQIVNDFQKGDIAEGYSVSREKKESFPLTVTSAQKNPTAFYLCASSSTGGEDYGYTFGSGTRLTVV.

This clone qualifies as medium-sized. One junction end does not reproduce the germline sequence, and a read error may be involved. This sequence joins TRBV11-3 and TRBJ1-6, with D possibly being TRBD1 (5 bases). Germline CDR1 SGHNT, CDR2 YENEEA. This CDR3 spans 14 amino acids. In DNA, the CDR3 is TGTGCCAGCAGATTAGGAGGGGATAATTCACCCCTCCACTTT. Protein product: CASRLGGDNSPLHF.

This clone ranks as medium-sized. The chain carries TRBV11-3 and TRBJ2-7; no clear D gene. Germline CDR1 reads SGHNT; CDR2 reads YENEEA. The CDR3 is 15 residues long. V was pared by 5 bases and J by 7 bases, with 21 bases between. The CDR3 loop is CASSPFLFSAGEQYF. The CDR3 DNA reads as TGTGCCAGCAGCCCTTTCTTGTTTTCGGCCGGGGAGCAGTACTTC.

The chain employs TRBV6-8 and TRBJ2-5; TRBD1 aligns across 11 bases. The V and J ends lost 5 bases and 3 bases, in that order; junction bases with no gene match: 17. CDR3 size: 19 residues. CDR1 MNHGY and CDR2 SAAAGT come from the germline V gene. In DNA form, the CDR3 reads TGTGCCAGCAGTCACTACCCACTCCCCCGGACAGGGGGCGAAGAGACCCAGTACTTC. The encoded protein is CASSHYPLPRTGGEETQYF.

This clone counts as medium-sized. The chain links TRBV4-1 to TRBJ2-5; 7 bases align to TRBD2. J was trimmed by 0 bases and V by 0 bases; bases with no gene match: 10. This CDR3 is 18 amino acids long. The V gene's germline CDR1 is MGHRA and CDR2 YSYEKL. This CDR3 reads CASSQDELGRAYQETQYF. DNA of the CDR3: TGCGCCAGCAGCCAAGACGAGTTAGGGAGGGCGTACCAAGAGACCCAGTACTTC.

V gene TRBV6-8 combines with J gene TRBJ2-3, with D perhaps matching TRBD1 (5 bases). CDR1 MNHGY and CDR2 SAAAGT come from the germline V gene. Trimming stripped 10 bases from V and 0 bases from J, with 20 bases between. The CDR3 runs 16 residues. The CDR3 nucleotides are TGTGCCATCAGCGACAGCCCAAGTCTTAGCACAGATACGCAGTATTTT. Encoded protein: CAISDSPSLSTDTQYF.

This chain joins TRBV28 and TRBJ2-3; 10 nucleotides line up with TRBD2. Trimming cost V 5 bases and J 6 bases; bases outside gene matches: 8. The CDR3 has 15 amino acids. Germline V gene data show CDR1 as MDHEN and CDR2 as SYDVKM. The CDR3 nucleotides are TGTGCCAGCAGTACTAGCGGGGAAACCTTGGATACGCAGTATTTT. It yields the protein CASSTSGETLDTQYF.

The DNA for the CDR3 is TGTGCCAGCAGTCACGCGACAGGGTACTACGAGCAGTACTTC. This translates into CASSHATGYYEQYF. The rearrangement uses TRBV6-8 and TRBJ2-7; 7 bases agree with TRBD1. This CDR3 spans 14 amino acids. V lost 5 bases, J lost 3 bases, and 7 bases stayed unmatched. Per germline, CDR1 MNHGY and CDR2 SAAAGT.

Only a few counts were recorded for this clone. The sample has other DNA sequences that encode this CDR3 too. The chain recombines TRBV19 with TRBJ2-7; TRBD1 might be the D (5 bases). The V end was cut by 1 base, the J end by 2 bases, with 9 bases between. The CDR3 totals 14 residues. Per the germline V gene, CDR1 is LNHDA and CDR2 is SQIVND (reference sequence). In DNA, the CDR3 is TGTGCCAGTAGTATAGGGGGCAGAACCTACGAGCAGTACTTC. Amino acid sequence: CASSIGGRTYEQYF.

The rearrangement links TRBV23-1 to TRBJ1-5; 10 bases line up with TRBD1. TRBV23-1 is classed as an ORF, of uncertain function. The CDR3 runs 15 residues. Germline trimming cut 11 bases from V and 3 bases from J; bases unmatched to any gene: 10. CDR3 coding DNA: TGCGCCGCCCGCGCCGGGACAGGGGACAATCAGCCCCAGCATTTT. Translating gives CAARAGTGDNQPQHF.

The V and J genes are TRBV6-8 and TRBJ1-5, with D uncertain. CDR1 and CDR2 from the germline V gene are MNHGY and SAAAGT. The CDR3 has 14 amino acids. The V gene lost 5 bases and the J gene lost 5 bases, with 13 bases spanning the gap. The DNA of the CDR3 is TGTGCCAGCAGTGATCCCCCTGCGTATCAGCCCCAGCATTTT. It yields the protein CASSDPPAYQPQHF.

The chain uses TRBV28 and TRBJ1-3, with TRBD1 matching 8 bases. Germline assignment: CDR1 MDHEN and CDR2 SYDVKM. The CDR3 loop spans 15 amino acids. Losses at the gene ends were 3 bases for V and 4 bases for J; bases not matched to a gene: 5. This CDR3 is CASSFPTGAGNTIYF. The CDR3, as DNA: TGTGCCAGCAGTTTCCCGACAGGGGCCGGAAACACCATATATTTT.

This clone is medium-sized. The chain has TRBV11-3 and TRBJ2-7, with 10 bases identical to TRBD1. Germline CDR1 is SGHNT and CDR2 is YENEEA. The CDR3 is 17 residues long. Unmatched junction bases numbered 15, after V lost 3 bases and J lost 7 bases. The CDR3 loop is CASSFSRGQGSRSEQYF. CDR3 in DNA: TGTGCCAGCAGCTTCAGCCGGGGACAGGGGTCAAGGAGTGAGCAGTACTTC.

The J gene is TRBJ1-1, the V gene TRBV19; no firm D call. The CDR3 consists of 17 residues. CDR1 and CDR2 from the germline V gene are LNHDA and SQIVND (reference sequence). With 7 bases removed from V and 3 bases from J, the gap between germline ends came to 24 bases. CDR3 protein: CASTRPRHRAEDTEAFF. As DNA, the CDR3 is TGTGCCAGTACCCGCCCCCGTCACCGGGCAGAGGACACTGAAGCTTTCTTT.

This rearrangement joins TRBV9 to TRBJ2-7; D remains ambiguous. Germline CDR1 SGDLS, CDR2 YYNGEE. Trimming left V 5 bases short and J 0 bases short, with 15 bases between. This CDR3 comprises 15 residues. The CDR3 DNA follows: TGTGCCAGCAGTCCGCCAGGTGGAAACTCCTACGAGCAGTACTTC. Residues: CASSPPGGNSYEQYF.

V and J are TRBV28 and TRBJ1-5; D might be TRBD1 (5 bases). The germline V gene encodes CDR1 MDHEN and CDR2 SYDVKM. The CDR3 contains 18 residues. The V gene lost 5 bases and the J gene lost 1 base, with 21 bases spanning the gap. The CDR3 DNA sequence: TGTGCCAGCAGTCAGTCTCGTTTCGGTGCAGGGAGCAATCAGCCCCAGCATTTT. This gives the protein CASSQSRFGAGSNQPQHF.